The sequence of this T cell receptor (beta chain) was determined in a study of post-analysis software for immune sequencing data. cDNA libraries for TCR beta contained unique molecular identifiers. TCRdb analysed the PCR reads with MiXCR anew, one entry per CDR3 protein. The sample records hundreds of thousands of distinct CDR3 sequences, roughly 29% being singletons. The length of the CDR3 is 16 residues. CDR1 and CDR2 (germline): SGHTA, FQGNSA. This clonotype turned up a few times. Its specificity is not known. Compared with germline, one end of the junction differs, possibly owing to a read error. Study-level results: A significant reduction in normalized Chao1 diversity was observed in multiple sclerosis patients versus controls. In patients, about 5 TRBV segments were more frequent than in controls, with TRBV5-6, TRBV5-1 and TRBV20-1 among them.

The TCR originated in a girl under 18 with multiple sclerosis. The chain carries TRBV7-2 and TRBJ2-3, with 7 bases identical to TRBD2. What was sequenced was blood. CDR3 in DNA: TGTGCCAGCAGCTTAGGTGCACCGGGAGGTCGTGATACGCGGTATTTT. Translation: CASSLGAPGGRDTRYF.